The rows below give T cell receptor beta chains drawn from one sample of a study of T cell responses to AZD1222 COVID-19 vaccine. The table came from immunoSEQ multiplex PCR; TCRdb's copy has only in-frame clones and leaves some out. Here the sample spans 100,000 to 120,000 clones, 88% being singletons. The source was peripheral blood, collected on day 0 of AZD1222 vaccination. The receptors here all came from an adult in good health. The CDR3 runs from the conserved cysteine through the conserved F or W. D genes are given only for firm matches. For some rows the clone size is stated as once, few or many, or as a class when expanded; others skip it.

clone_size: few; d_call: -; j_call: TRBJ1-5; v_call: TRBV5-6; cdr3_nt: TGTGCCAGCAGCTTATGGGGTGGTGGCAATCAGCCCCAGCATTTT; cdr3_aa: CASSLWGGGNQPQHF
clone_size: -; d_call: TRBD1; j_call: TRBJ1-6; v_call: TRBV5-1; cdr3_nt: TGCGCCAGCAGCCCGGGGGACAGGGACAATTCACCCCTCCACTTT; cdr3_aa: CASSPGDRDNSPLHF
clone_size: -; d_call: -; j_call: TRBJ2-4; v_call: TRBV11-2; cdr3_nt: TGTGCCAGCAGCTTAAGTCTTTCGGAAAACATTCAGTACTTC; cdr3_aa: CASSLSLSENIQYF
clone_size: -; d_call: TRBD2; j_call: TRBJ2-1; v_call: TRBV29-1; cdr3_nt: TGCAGCGTTGAAGATGACGGCGTACCTAGCGGTGAGCAGTTCTTC; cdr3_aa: CSVEDDGVPSGEQFF
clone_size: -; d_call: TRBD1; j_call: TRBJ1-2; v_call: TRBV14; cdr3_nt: TGTGCCAGCAGTTACCAGGGGGCGGTTGGCTACACCTTC; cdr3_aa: CASSYQGAVGYTF
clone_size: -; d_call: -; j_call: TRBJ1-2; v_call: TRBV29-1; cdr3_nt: TGCAGCGTTGTCCGGGGGCTCTATGGCTACACCTTC; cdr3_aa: CSVVRGLYGYTF
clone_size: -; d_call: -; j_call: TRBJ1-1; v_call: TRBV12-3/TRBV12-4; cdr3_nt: TGTGCCAGCAGTTTATCCGCCCGGGACGCTTTCTTT; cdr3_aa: CASSLSARDAFF
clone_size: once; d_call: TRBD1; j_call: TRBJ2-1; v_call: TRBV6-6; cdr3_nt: TGTGCCAGCAGTTCGTGGAAGGGGGCTTTAGTGCGAGAGCAGTTCTTC; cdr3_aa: CASSSWKGALVREQFF
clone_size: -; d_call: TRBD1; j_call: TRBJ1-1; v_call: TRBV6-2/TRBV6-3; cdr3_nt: TGTGCCAGCAGTTACAGGGGGCGCGACACTGAAGCTTTCTTT; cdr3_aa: CASSYRGRDTEAFF
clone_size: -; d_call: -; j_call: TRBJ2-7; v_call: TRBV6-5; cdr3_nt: TGTGCCAGCAGTTACCAGTACAGGAGCTCCTACGAGCAGTACTTC; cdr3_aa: CASSYQYRSSYEQYF
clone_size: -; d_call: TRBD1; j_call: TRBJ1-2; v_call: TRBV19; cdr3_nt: TGTGCCAGTAGGGACAGGGGGCGCGAGTGGGCCTTGTACTATGGCTACACCTTC; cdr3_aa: CASRDRGREWALYYGYTF